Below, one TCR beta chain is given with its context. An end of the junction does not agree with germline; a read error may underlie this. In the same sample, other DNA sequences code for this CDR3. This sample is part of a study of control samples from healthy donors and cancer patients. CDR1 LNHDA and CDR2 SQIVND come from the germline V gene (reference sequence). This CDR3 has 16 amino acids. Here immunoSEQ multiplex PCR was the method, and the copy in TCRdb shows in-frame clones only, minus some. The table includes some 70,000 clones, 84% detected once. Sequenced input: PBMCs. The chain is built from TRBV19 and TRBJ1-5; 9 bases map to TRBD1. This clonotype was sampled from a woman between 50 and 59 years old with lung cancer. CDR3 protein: CASSKGTGTGQQPQHF. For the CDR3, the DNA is TGTGCCAGTAGCAAAGGGACGGGGACAGGGCAACAGCCTCAGCATTTT.